These 29 T cell receptor beta chains came from one sample sequenced in a study of blood T cell repertoires in COVID-19. TCRdb's copy holds only in-frame clones and misses some; the assay was immunoSEQ multiplex PCR. This table has over 200,000 clones, about 73% appearing once. The sequencing input was peripheral blood. All receptors derive from a woman aged 80 or over with acute or convalescent COVID-19.

The chain combines TRBV7-9 with TRBJ2-1, with 12 bases fitting TRBD2. Looked up from germline, CDR1 is SEHNR and CDR2 is FQNEAQ (reference sequence). The CDR3 has 15 amino acids. After removal of 2 bases from V and 9 bases from J, the junction contained 5 bases not matched to a gene. The CDR3 DNA reads as TGTGCCAGCAGCTTAAGTCTAGCGGGAGGGGCTGAGCAGTTCTTC. Amino acid sequence: CASSLSLAGGAEQFF.

The chain is built from TRBV3-1 (or the pseudogene TRBV3-2) and TRBJ2-7; D not certain. The CDR3 has 12 residues. The germline V and J ends were trimmed by 3 bases and 9 bases, with 12 bases remaining between them. In germline, CDR1 is LGHDT, CDR2 YNNKEL (reference sequence). As DNA, the CDR3 is TGTGCCAGCAGCCAGAGTAGAAACTCGCAGTACTTC. It is translated as CASSQSRNSQYF.

The J gene is TRBJ1-3, the V gene TRBV6-5; D unclear. CDR1 MNHEY and CDR2 SVGAGI come from the germline V gene. V was shortened by 10 bases and J by 1 base, with 11 bases between the two germline ends. CDR3 size: 13 residues. CDR3 residues: CATEEWSGNTIYF. The CDR3 region has the DNA TGTGCCACGGAGGAGTGGTCTGGAAACACCATATATTTT.

This clone was seen only once. The J gene is TRBJ2-7, the V gene TRBV3-1 (or the pseudogene TRBV3-2), with 7 bases fitting TRBD1. Germline V gives CDR1 LGHDT, CDR2 YNNKEL (reference sequence). This CDR3 is built from 15 residues. V was pared by 3 bases and J by 9 bases, with 14 bases of the junction left unmatched. CDR3 sequence: CASSQSTGTALRQYF. CDR3 in DNA: TGTGCCAGCAGCCAGTCCACCGGGACAGCTCTCCGGCAGTACTTC.

This clone was seen only a few times. The chain employs TRBV19 and TRBJ1-3; D is perhaps TRBD1 (6 bases). Trimming left V 4 bases short and J 2 bases short, with 9 bases between. Germline loops: CDR1 LNHDA, CDR2 SQIVND (reference sequence). The CDR3 length is 14 residues. CDR3 loop: CASSRQAAGNTIYF. The CDR3 nucleotides read TGTGCCAGTAGTAGACAGGCTGCTGGAAACACCATATATTTT. Full variable domain (missing parts from reference TRBV19 and TRBJ1-3): DGGITQSPKYLFRKEGQNVTLSCEQNLNHDAMYWYRQDPGQGLRLIYYSQIVNDFQKGDIAEGYSVSREKKESFPLTVTSAQKNPTAFYLCASSRQAAGNTIYFGEGSWLTVV.

This chain connects TRBV6-1 to TRBJ2-7; 8 bases are shared with TRBD2. The germline V gene has CDR1 MNHNS and CDR2 SASEGT. This CDR3 is built from 16 residues. V gave up 0 bases and J gave up 5 bases; unmatched junction bases: 9. CDR3 loop: CASSEALRGGVNEQYF. DNA for the CDR3: TGTGCCAGCAGTGAAGCGCTCCGGGGGGGTGTAAACGAGCAGTACTTC.

The chain couples TRBV10-3 to TRBJ2-1, with D possibly being TRBD1 (6 bases). Looked up from germline, CDR1 is ENHRY and CDR2 is SYGVKD. V gave up 8 bases and J gave up 3 bases, with 17 bases separating them. The CDR3 has 15 amino acids. CDR3 sequence (DNA): TGTGCCATCCTTCCTTTGGACAGATACTACAATGAGCAGTTCTTC. Amino acid sequence: CAILPLDRYYNEQFF.

The chain uses TRBV19 and TRBJ1-2; possible D gene TRBD1, 5 bases. The CDR3 covers 14 residues. Per germline, CDR1 LNHDA and CDR2 SQIVND (reference sequence). The ends were cut back, 3 bases at V and 6 bases at J, with 14 bases in the middle. CDR3 nucleotide sequence: TGTGCCAGTAGTATCTCCAGGGAAGGGAATGGCTACACCTTC. It translates to CASSISREGNGYTF. Variable domain in full (rest from reference TRBV19 and TRBJ1-2): DGGITQSPKYLFRKEGQNVTLSCEQNLNHDAMYWYRQDPGQGLRLIYYSQIVNDFQKGDIAEGYSVSREKKESFPLTVTSAQKNPTAFYLCASSISREGNGYTFGSGTRLTVV.

The rearrangement links TRBV19 to TRBJ1-5; TRBD1 agrees at 10 bases. This CDR3 region has 14 residues. J gave up 4 bases and V 5 bases, and 2 bases lay outside the gene matches. Germline V gene data show CDR1 as LNHDA and CDR2 as SQIVND (reference sequence). The CDR3 nucleotides are TGTGCCAGTAGTGGGGACAGGGGTAATCAGCCCCAGCATTTT. Protein sequence: CASSGDRGNQPQHF.

The chain has TRBV7-9 and TRBJ1-4; D unclear. The CDR3 has 15 amino acids. The V and J ends lost 0 bases and 3 bases respectively, with 8 bases between them. In germline, CDR1 is SEHNR, CDR2 FQNEAQ (reference sequence). The CDR3 nucleotides are TGTGCCAGCAGCTTAGCGGCCAGTTCTAATGAAAAACTGTTTTTT. It yields the protein CASSLAASSNEKLFF.

V is TRBV6-4 and J is TRBJ2-1; the match to TRBD2 covers 9 bases. The V gene end was trimmed by 7 bases and the J gene end by 6 bases; junction bases not matched to a gene: 13. Germline V gives CDR1 MRHNA, CDR2 SNTAGT. The CDR3 is 16 amino acids. The CDR3 sequence: CASKFLRGGLPNEQFF. DNA of the CDR3: TGTGCCAGCAAATTCCTGCGGGGGGGCCTACCCAATGAGCAGTTCTTC.

V is TRBV7-2 and J is TRBJ2-7, with D uncertain. The length of the CDR3 is 13 residues. Germline-derived CDR1 and CDR2 are SGHTA and FQGNSA. V was trimmed by 8 bases and J by 0 bases, leaving 11 bases between them. The CDR3 nucleotides read TGTGCCAGCTCACTACAAAGCTCCTACGAGCAGTACTTC. Its translation is CASSLQSSYEQYF.

This clone was observed a single time. V is TRBV6-6 and J is TRBJ1-1, with D unclear. From germline, CDR1 is MNHNY and CDR2 SVGAGI (reference sequence). The V end was cut by 2 bases, the J end by 1 base, with 8 bases between. The CDR3 is 14 amino acids. The CDR3 loop reads CASSYIQQNTEAFF. CDR3 DNA: TGTGCCAGCAGTTACATACAGCAGAACACTGAAGCTTTCTTT.

The V gene is TRBV19, the J gene TRBJ2-3; 7 bases align to TRBD2. With V trimmed by 6 bases and J by 1 base, 4 bases remained unmatched. The V gene's germline CDR1 is LNHDA and CDR2 SQIVND (reference sequence). CDR3 length equals 14 residues. The CDR3 DNA reads TGTGCCAGTAGCCTGGGAGGGGGCACAGATACGCAGTATTTT. Protein: CASSLGGGTDTQYF.

The gene calls are TRBV12-5 and TRBJ1-2; perhaps TRBD1 as D (6 bases). Per the germline V gene, CDR1 is LGHNT and CDR2 is FRNRAP. Trimming took off 0 bases at V and 4 bases at J, with 15 bases between the two ends. The CDR3 runs 16 residues. CDR3 bases: TGTGCTAGTGGTTTGGTCCCCGACAGGTTACTCTATGGCTACACCTTC. As protein: CASGLVPDRLLYGYTF. Supplemented by reference TRBV12-5 and TRBJ1-2, the full variable domain reads DARVTQTPRHKVTEMGQEVTMRCQPILGHNTVFWYRQTMMQGLELLAYFRNRAPLDDSGMPKDRFSAEMPDATLATLKIQPSEPRDSAVYFCASGLVPDRLLYGYTFGSGTRLTVV.

In its sample, this clone was seen a few times. V usage is TRBV5-1 and J usage is TRBJ2-1; 10 bases agree with TRBD2. The CDR3 is made up of 14 amino acids. V gave up 4 bases and J gave up 11 bases; unmatched junction bases: 9. CDR1 is SGHRS and CDR2 is YFSETQ in the germline V gene. This CDR3 is CASSTDSTSGKQFF. CDR3 nucleotides: TGCGCCAGCAGCACAGACAGTACTAGCGGGAAGCAGTTCTTC.

The rearrangement links TRBV6-4 to TRBJ1-6; TRBD1 matches 9 bases. The CDR3 runs 16 residues. J lost 5 bases, V lost 6 bases, and 8 bases had no gene match. Germline values: CDR1 MRHNA, CDR2 SNTAGT. CDR3 bases: TGTGCCAGCAGCCGGACAGGGGTTGGGGATAATTCACCCCTCCACTTT. It codes for CASSRTGVGDNSPLHF.

CDR3: CASSYWEGGELFF. The CDR3 nucleotides read TGTGCCAGCAGTTACTGGGAGGGGGGGGAGCTGTTTTTT. The genes are TRBV6-5 and TRBJ2-2, with TRBD2 identical over 7 bases. V lost 1 base, J lost 8 bases, and 1 base stayed unmatched. The germline gives CDR1 MNHEY, CDR2 SVGAGI. This CDR3 has 13 residues.

This chain joins TRBV5-1 and TRBJ2-4; tentatively, D is TRBD1 (5 bases). CDR1 is SGHRS, CDR2 YFSETQ, per germline. CDR3 length: 13 amino acids. Deletions cut 5 bases from V and 7 bases from J, with 13 bases between. The CDR3 spells CASRIPGKNIQYF. CDR3 in DNA: TGCGCCAGCAGGATACCAGGGAAGAACATTCAGTACTTC.

DNA of the CDR3: TGTGCCAGCAGCTTACAGACTAGCGGGATAAGCACCGGGGAGCTGTTTTTT. It specifies CASSLQTSGISTGELFF. The rearrangement uses TRBV11-3 and TRBJ2-2, with 11 bases lining up with TRBD2. This CDR3 comprises 17 residues. V was clipped by 2 bases and J by 4 bases; unmatched bases: 6. Germline V lookup: CDR1 SGHNT, CDR2 YENEEA.

This sequence joins TRBV20-1 and TRBJ1-3; possible D gene TRBD1, 5 bases. Germline CDR1 and CDR2: DFQATT and SNEGSKA (reference sequence). The CDR3 totals 11 residues. The CDR3 region is CGTGSGNTIYF. CDR3 coding DNA: TGCGGAACAGGCTCTGGAAACACCATATATTTT.

This clone was picked up a small number of times. The chain recombines TRBV7-9 with TRBJ1-1; D remains unclear. Trimming removed 5 bases at V and 2 bases at J, with 18 bases between. The CDR3 is 16 residues long. Germline CDR1 SEHNR, CDR2 FQNEAQ (reference sequence). Written as DNA, the CDR3 is TGTGCCAGCAGCCCCCCCGGCGGGATAACCAACACTGAAGCTTTCTTT. As protein: CASSPPGGITNTEAFF.

The CDR3 region has the DNA TGTGCCAGCAGTTCAGGAATCTACGAGCAGTACTTC. Translation: CASSSGIYEQYF. The rearrangement joins TRBV27 to TRBJ2-7; no firm D call. The V gene's germline CDR1 is MNHEY and CDR2 SMNVEV (reference sequence). V dropped 4 bases and J dropped 3 bases, with 7 bases sitting between them. The CDR3 covers 12 residues.

The chain is built from TRBV19 and TRBJ1-5, with 10 nucleotides matching TRBD1. This CDR3 has 16 amino acids. Germline V gene data show CDR1 as LNHDA and CDR2 as SQIVND (reference sequence). Trimming cost V 4 bases and J 6 bases; bases outside gene matches: 9. The CDR3 nucleotides read TGTGCCAGTAGTACAACCTCCGGGACAGGGGCTCAGCCCCAGCATTTT. This codes for CASSTTSGTGAQPQHF.

This clone occurred a few times. J is TRBJ2-3 and V is TRBV6-1; 8 bases match TRBD2. V lost 4 bases and J lost 6; bases outside the gene matches: 12. The CDR3 covers 16 residues. In germline, CDR1 is MNHNS, CDR2 SASEGT. The CDR3 sequence: CASSAPGLDPRDTQYF. The CDR3, as DNA: TGTGCCAGCAGTGCGCCGGGACTAGATCCTCGGGATACGCAGTATTTT.

This chain links TRBV11-2 with TRBJ2-5, with D unresolved. The germline CDR1 and CDR2 sequences are SGHAT and FQNNGV. V lost 1 base, J lost 1 base, and 10 bases lay in between. The CDR3 has 15 amino acids. The CDR3 DNA is TGTGCCAGCAGCTTAGTTCAGGTCGCCCAAGAGACCCAGTACTTC. Translation: CASSLVQVAQETQYF.

V is TRBV7-9 and J is TRBJ2-5, with 12 bases identical to TRBD2. Looked up from germline, CDR1 is SEHNR and CDR2 is FQNEAQ (reference sequence). The CDR3 has 15 amino acids. Trimming at V came to 6 bases and at J to 5 bases, leaving 7 bases not matched to a gene. The CDR3 DNA follows: TGTGCCAGCAGTCGACTAGCGGGAGCTTCGGAGACCCAGTACTTC. This sequence encodes CASSRLAGASETQYF.

The chain has TRBV27 and TRBJ2-7; 7 nucleotides line up with TRBD1. Germline CDR1 reads MNHEY; CDR2 reads SMNVEV (reference sequence). This CDR3 contains 15 residues. After removal of 4 bases from V and 0 bases from J, the junction contained 6 bases not matched to a gene. The CDR3 reads CASSSPGQPSYEQYF. The DNA for the CDR3 is TGTGCCAGCAGTTCGCCGGGACAGCCCTCCTACGAGCAGTACTTC.

V is TRBV20-1 and J is TRBJ1-2, with unresolved D. CDR1 and CDR2 (germline): DFQATT, SNEGSKA (reference sequence). CDR3 length: 14 amino acids. V gave up 3 bases and J gave up 2 bases, with 13 bases separating them. In nucleotides, the CDR3 is TGCAGTGCTAGTCCCAGGATGGAAAACTATGGCTACACCTTC. Protein: CSASPRMENYGYTF.